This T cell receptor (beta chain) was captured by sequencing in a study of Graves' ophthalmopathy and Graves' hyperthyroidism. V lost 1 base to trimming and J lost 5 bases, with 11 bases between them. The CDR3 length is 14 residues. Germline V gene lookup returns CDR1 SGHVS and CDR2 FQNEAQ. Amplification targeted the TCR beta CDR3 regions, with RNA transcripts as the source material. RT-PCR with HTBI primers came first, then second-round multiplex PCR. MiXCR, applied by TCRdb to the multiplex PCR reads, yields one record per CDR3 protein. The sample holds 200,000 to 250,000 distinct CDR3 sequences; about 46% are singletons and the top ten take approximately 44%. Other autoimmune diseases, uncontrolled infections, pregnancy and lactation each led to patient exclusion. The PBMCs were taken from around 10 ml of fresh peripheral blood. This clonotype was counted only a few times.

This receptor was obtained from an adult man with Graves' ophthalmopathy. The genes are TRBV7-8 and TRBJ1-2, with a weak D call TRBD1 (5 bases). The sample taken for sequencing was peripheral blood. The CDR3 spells CASSLGLGEYGYTF. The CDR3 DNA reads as TGTGCCAGCAGCTTAGGTCTGGGGGAGTATGGCTACACCTTC.